This T cell receptor (beta chain) appears in the sequencing data of a study of T cells in tuberculosis. Overall study context: This South African cohort compared adolescents with or without latent tuberculosis against adults with active tuberculosis.

The table came from immunoSEQ multiplex PCR; TCRdb's copy has only in-frame clones and leaves some out. This table has around 38,000 clones, roughly 93% appearing once. Findings and caveats of the study: Active tuberculosis TCR-alpha repertoires lay closer to GMM-specific TCRs than IGRA-negative controls, suggesting clonal expansion. Selection depended on which cryopreserved specimens were available.

Regarding this clone: Its antigen is currently unknown.

The germline gives CDR1 MNHEY, CDR2 SVGAGI. The CDR3 loop spans 15 amino acids. Trimming cost V 2 bases and J 7 bases, with 17 bases left between them. This TCR was recovered from a donor between 10 and 35 years old with latent tuberculosis or without tuberculosis infection. The chain employs TRBV6-5 and TRBJ1-1; D is undetermined. Sequencing used PBMCs. CDR3 sequence reads: CASSYAATSLNEAFF. DNA for the CDR3: TGTGCCAGCAGTTACGCGGCGACCAGCTTGAATGAAGCTTTCTTT.